This TCR beta chain is drawn from a study of pediatric ulcerative colitis. During colonoscopy, one to two rectal pinch biopsies were collected. No immunosuppressive drugs were given to ulcerative colitis patients before diagnostic colonoscopy. Whole-study findings and limits: Two rectal clonotypes were found only in ulcerative colitis patients, all of them. Rectal repertoires separated controls, mild-moderate and acute severe colitis.

The CDR3 spans 11 residues. V gave up 5 bases and J gave up 3 bases, with 7 bases separating them. The germline CDR1 and CDR2 sequences are DFQATT and SNEGSKA (reference sequence). The repertoire was sequenced with immunoSEQ multiplex PCR; TCRdb's copy has only in-frame clones and lacks some. The repertoire holds roughly 25,000 clones, with 65% to 80% as singletons. As for this clone: Its specificity is not known.

Sequenced material: gut tissue. The V call is TRBV20-1, the J call TRBJ1-2; D gene ambiguous. This TCR derives from a boy aged 5-17 years with severe ulcerative colitis. The CDR3 region has the DNA TGCAGTGCTCTCCTCTACTATGGCTACACCTTC. As protein: CSALLYYGYTF.